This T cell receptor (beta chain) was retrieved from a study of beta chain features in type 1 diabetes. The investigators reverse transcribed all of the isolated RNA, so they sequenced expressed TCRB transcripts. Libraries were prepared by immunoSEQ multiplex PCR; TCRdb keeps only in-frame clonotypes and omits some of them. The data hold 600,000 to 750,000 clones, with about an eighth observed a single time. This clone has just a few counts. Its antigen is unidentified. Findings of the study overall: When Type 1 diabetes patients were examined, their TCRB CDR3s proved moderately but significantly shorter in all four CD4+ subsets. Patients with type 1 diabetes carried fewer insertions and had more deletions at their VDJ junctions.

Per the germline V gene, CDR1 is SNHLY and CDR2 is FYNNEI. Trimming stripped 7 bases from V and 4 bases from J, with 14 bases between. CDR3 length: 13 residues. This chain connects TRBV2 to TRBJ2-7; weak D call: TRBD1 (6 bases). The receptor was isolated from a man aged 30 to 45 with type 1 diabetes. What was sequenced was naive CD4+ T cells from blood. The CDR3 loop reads CASKRGSGYEQYF. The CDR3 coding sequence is TGTGCCAGCAAAAGGGGGTCGGGGTACGAGCAGTACTTC.